The T cell receptor beta chain described here comes from a study of technical replicates of blood from a handful of donors. Here immunoSEQ multiplex PCR was the method, and the copy in TCRdb shows in-frame clones only, minus some. The sample includes about 57,000 clones, around 93% of them seen just once. This clonotype originated in a human donor in good health. Some clones in this sample may be carry-over from other donors' samples. Specimen: PBMCs.

The CDR3 DNA follows: TGTGCCAGCAGTTCTAGCGGAATGTACCAAGAGACCCAGTACTTC. This translates into CASSSSGMYQETQYF. The chain links TRBV5-4 to TRBJ2-5; 7 bases map to TRBD2. Germline-derived CDR1 and CDR2 are SGHNT and YYREEE (reference sequence). This CDR3 is 15 amino acids long. Trimming at V came to 5 bases and at J to 0 bases, leaving 7 bases not matched to a gene.